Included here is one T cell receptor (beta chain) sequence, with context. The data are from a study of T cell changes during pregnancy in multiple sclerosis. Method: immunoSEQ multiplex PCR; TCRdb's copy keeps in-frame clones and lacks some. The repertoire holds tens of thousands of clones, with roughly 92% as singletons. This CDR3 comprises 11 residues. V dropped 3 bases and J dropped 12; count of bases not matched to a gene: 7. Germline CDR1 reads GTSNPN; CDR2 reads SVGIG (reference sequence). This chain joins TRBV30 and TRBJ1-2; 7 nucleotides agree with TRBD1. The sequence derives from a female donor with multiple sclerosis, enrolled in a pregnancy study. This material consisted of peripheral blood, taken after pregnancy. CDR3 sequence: CAWSLLDRDTF. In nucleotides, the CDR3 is TGTGCCTGGAGCCTACTCGACAGGGACACCTTC. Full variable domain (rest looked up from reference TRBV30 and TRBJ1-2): SQTIHQWPATLVQPVGSPLSLECTVEGTSNPNLYWYRQAAGRGLQLLFYSVGIGQISSEVPQNLSASRPQDRQFILSSKKLLLSDSGFYLCAWSLLDRDTFGSGTRLTVV.